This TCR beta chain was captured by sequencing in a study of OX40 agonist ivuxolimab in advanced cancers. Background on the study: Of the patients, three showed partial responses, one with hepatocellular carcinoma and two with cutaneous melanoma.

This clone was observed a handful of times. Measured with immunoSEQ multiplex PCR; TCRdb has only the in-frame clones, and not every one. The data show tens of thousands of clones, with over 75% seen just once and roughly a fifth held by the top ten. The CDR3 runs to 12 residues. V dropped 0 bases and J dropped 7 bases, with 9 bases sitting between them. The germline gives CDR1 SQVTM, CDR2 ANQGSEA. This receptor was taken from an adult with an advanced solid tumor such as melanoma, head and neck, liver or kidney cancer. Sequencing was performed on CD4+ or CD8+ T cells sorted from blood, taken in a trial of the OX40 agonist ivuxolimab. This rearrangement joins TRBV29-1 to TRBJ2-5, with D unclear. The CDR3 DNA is TGCAGCGTTGAAGACGGCCTAGGGACCCAGTACTTC. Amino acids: CSVEDGLGTQYF. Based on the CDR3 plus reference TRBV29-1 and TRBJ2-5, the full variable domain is SAVISQKPSRDICQRGTSLTIQCQVDSQVTMMFWYRQQPGQSLTLIATANQGSEATYESGFVIDKFPISRPNLTFSTLTVSNMSPEDSSIYLCSVEDGLGTQYFGPGTRLLVL.